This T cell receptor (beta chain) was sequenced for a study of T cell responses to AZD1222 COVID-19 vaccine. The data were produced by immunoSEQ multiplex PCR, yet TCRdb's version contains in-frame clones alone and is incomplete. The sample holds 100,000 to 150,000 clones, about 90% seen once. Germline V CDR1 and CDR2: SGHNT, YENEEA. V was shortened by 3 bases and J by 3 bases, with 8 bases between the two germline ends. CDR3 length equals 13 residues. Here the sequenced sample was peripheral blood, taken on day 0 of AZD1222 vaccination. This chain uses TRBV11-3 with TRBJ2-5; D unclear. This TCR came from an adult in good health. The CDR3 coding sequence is TGTGCCAGCAGCTTGAGGTTCGAAGAGACCCAGTACTTC. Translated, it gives CASSLRFEETQYF.